These 11 T cell receptor beta chains were all obtained from the same sample, sequenced in a study of blood T cell repertoires in COVID-19. Assay: immunoSEQ multiplex PCR; the TCRdb copy retains only in-frame clones and omits some. The profile shows roughly 230,000 clones, around 81% of them singletons. Input material: peripheral blood. The source is a man aged 45-60 years with active or convalescent COVID-19.

The chain has TRBV6-2 or TRBV6-3 and TRBJ1-5; D call uncertain. The CDR3 is made up of 13 amino acids. Germline values: CDR1 MNHEY, CDR2 SVGEGT. The V end was cut by 2 bases, the J end by 7 bases, with 9 bases between. CDR3 DNA sequence: TGTGCCAGCAGTTACGTGGGCATACAGCCCCAGCATTTT. As protein: CASSYVGIQPQHF.

The chain recombines TRBV6-5 with TRBJ1-3; D remains ambiguous. The V end lost 0 bases, the J end lost 0 bases, and 3 bases lay between the germline ends. Germline V CDR1 and CDR2: MNHEY, SVGAGI. This CDR3 is built from 14 residues. CDR3 region: CASSYSHSGNTIYF. CDR3 nucleotides: TGTGCCAGCAGTTACTCCCACTCTGGAAACACCATATATTTT.

The CDR3, as DNA: TGTGCCAGCAGTGAAGAGCGGGGATCCAACTATGGCTACACCTTC. Its translation is CASSEERGSNYGYTF. The chain has TRBV6-1 and TRBJ1-2; D is ambiguous. V was pared by 1 base and J by 2 bases, with 11 bases between. Germline-derived CDR1 and CDR2 are MNHNS and SASEGT. The CDR3 is made up of 15 amino acids.

This clone was seen many times. V gene TRBV7-2 combines with J gene TRBJ2-5; D is perhaps TRBD2 (6 bases). The CDR3 loop spans 15 amino acids. Germline lookup yields CDR1 SGHTA and CDR2 FQGNSA. V dropped 5 bases and J dropped 5 bases, with 18 bases sitting between them. The CDR3 nucleotides are TGTGCCAGCAGCCCCCAGCGGGCCCTTGGGGAGACCCAGTACTTC. Encoded protein: CASSPQRALGETQYF.

This clone has a handful of counts. This chain joins TRBV13 and TRBJ2-5; D is possibly TRBD2 (5 bases). CDR1 PRHDT and CDR2 FYEKMQ come from the germline V gene (reference sequence). V was pared by 3 bases and J by 3 bases, with 17 bases between. The CDR3 is 16 residues long. This chain's CDR3 is CASSFSLSGAEETQYF. DNA for the CDR3: TGTGCCAGCAGCTTTTCCTTGAGCGGCGCGGAAGAGACCCAGTACTTC.

The rearrangement uses TRBV19 and TRBJ1-1; tentatively, D is TRBD1 (5 bases). This CDR3 is 13 amino acids long. Germline V lookup: CDR1 LNHDA, CDR2 SQIVND (reference sequence). Trimming removed 7 bases from V and 4 bases from J, with 13 bases in between. This chain's CDR3 is CASTFGQGTEAFF. The CDR3 bases are TGTGCCAGTACCTTTGGCCAGGGCACTGAAGCTTTCTTT.

This clone was picked up a small number of times. The chain employs TRBV3-1 (or the pseudogene TRBV3-2) and TRBJ1-6; TRBD1 matches 8 bases. The length of the CDR3 is 15 residues. Per germline, CDR1 LGHDT and CDR2 YNNKEL (reference sequence). Trimming cost V 4 bases and J 7 bases; bases outside gene matches: 6. Here the CDR3 DNA reads TGTGCCAGCAGCCCCCTGGGACAGGAAAATTCACCCCTCCACTTT. Its protein is CASSPLGQENSPLHF.

With regard to this clone: The junction and the germline gene differ at one end; a read error may be behind it. The CDR3 bases are TGCGCCAGCAGCTTGGTGTTGCAGGGTAGCAGAGATACGCAGTATTTT. Its protein is CASSLVLQGSRDTQYF. The chain links TRBV5-1 to TRBJ2-3; a possible D gene is TRBD1 (5 bases). Germline values: CDR1 SGHRS, CDR2 YFSETQ. The CDR3 extends over 16 amino acids.

The chain joins TRBV6-6 to TRBJ2-7; possibly TRBD2 for D (5 bases). The CDR3 has 12 residues. Trimming stripped 6 bases from V and 7 bases from J, with 13 bases between. Germline V gene data show CDR1 as MNHNY and CDR2 as SVGAGI (reference sequence). CDR3 in amino acids: CASRPDSSEQYF. DNA of the CDR3: TGTGCCAGCAGGCCGGACTCATCAGAGCAGTACTTC.

This rearrangement joins TRBV2 to TRBJ2-3; 9 bases are shared with TRBD2. CDR3 size: 16 residues. Germline CDR1 and CDR2: SNHLY and FYNNEI. Germline trimming cut 3 bases from V and 5 bases from J; bases unmatched to any gene: 9. The DNA of the CDR3 is TGTGCCAGCAGTGAGTTAGTAGCGGGGGTTAGAGATACGCAGTATTTT. Protein: CASSELVAGVRDTQYF.

The chain employs TRBV7-2 and TRBJ1-3; D is unclear. The CDR3 contains 15 residues. The V end was cut by 3 bases, the J end by 0 bases, with 9 bases between. Germline assignment: CDR1 SGHTA and CDR2 FQGNSA. This CDR3 is CASSLAGLSGNTIYF. In nucleotides, the CDR3 is TGTGCCAGCAGCTTGGCAGGCCTCTCTGGAAACACCATATATTTT.